The present T cell receptor (beta chain) was sequenced within a study of T cell responses to AZD1222 COVID-19 vaccine. Study-level points and caveats: Scientists sampled the repertoires only once the peak T cell response had passed. Baseline seropositivity characterized only six AZD1222 recipients. Spike-wide vaccine-associated CD4 TCRs dominated at 160-218 and 743-854.

Sequencing was performed with immunoSEQ multiplex PCR; in TCRdb, only in-frame clones are kept and a portion is missing. The profile covers 150,000 to 200,000 clones, with around 88% appearing a single time and less than 0.55% taken by the ten largest. The ends were cut back, 1 base at V and 5 bases at J, with 10 bases in the middle. This CDR3 region has 14 residues. Per the germline V gene, CDR1 is SGHNT and CDR2 is YYREEE (reference sequence). Comments on this clone: Its specificity is unknown.

This chain connects TRBV5-4 to TRBJ2-1; D is undetermined. The receptor comes from an adult in good health. The sequencing used peripheral blood, collected on day 0 of AZD1222 vaccination. As DNA, the CDR3 is TGTGCCAGCAGCTTGAGGGCTGAAGACAATGAGCAGTTCTTC. Residues: CASSLRAEDNEQFF.